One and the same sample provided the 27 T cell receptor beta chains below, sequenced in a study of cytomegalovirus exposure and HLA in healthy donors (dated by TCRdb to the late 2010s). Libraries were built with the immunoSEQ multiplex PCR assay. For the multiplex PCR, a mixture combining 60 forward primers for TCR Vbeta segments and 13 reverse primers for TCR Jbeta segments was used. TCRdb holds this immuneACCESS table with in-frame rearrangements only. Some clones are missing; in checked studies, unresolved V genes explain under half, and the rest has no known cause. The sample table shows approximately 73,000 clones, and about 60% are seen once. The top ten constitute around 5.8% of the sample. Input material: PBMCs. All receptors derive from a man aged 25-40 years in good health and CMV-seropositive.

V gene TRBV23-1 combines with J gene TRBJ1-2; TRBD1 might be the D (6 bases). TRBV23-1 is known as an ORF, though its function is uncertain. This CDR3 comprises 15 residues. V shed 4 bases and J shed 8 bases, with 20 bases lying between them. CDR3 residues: CASSLFDRLESGYTF. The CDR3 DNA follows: TGCGCCAGCAGTCTGTTTGACAGGCTCGAGAGCGGCTACACCTTC.

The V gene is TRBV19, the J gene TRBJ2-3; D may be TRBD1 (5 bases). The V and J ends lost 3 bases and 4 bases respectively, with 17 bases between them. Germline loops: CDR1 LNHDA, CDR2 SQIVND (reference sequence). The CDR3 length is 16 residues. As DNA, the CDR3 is TGTGCCAGTAGTATCACAGGACACCCCTTACCAGATACGCAGTATTTT. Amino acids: CASSITGHPLPDTQYF.

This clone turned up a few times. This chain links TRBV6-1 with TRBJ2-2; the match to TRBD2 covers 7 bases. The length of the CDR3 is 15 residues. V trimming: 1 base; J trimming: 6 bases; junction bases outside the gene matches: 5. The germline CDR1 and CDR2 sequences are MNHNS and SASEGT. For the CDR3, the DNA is TGTGCCAGCAGTGAAGGACTAGCAATGTCCGGGGAGCTGTTTTTT. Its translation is CASSEGLAMSGELFF.

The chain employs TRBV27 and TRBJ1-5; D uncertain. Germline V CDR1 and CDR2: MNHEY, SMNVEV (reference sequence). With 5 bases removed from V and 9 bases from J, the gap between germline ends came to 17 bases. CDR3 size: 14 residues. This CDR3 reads CASSATLGSWPQHF. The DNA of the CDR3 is TGTGCCAGCAGTGCAACCCTAGGATCTTGGCCCCAGCATTTT.

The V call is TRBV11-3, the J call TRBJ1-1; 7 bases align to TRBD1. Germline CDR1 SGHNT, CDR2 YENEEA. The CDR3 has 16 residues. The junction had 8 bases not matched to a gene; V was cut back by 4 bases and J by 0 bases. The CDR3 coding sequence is TGTGCCAGCAGCTCCAACCGACAGGGAGTGAACACTGAAGCTTTCTTT. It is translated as CASSSNRQGVNTEAFF. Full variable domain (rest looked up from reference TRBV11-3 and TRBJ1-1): EAGVVQSPRYKIIEKKQPVAFWCNPISGHNTLYWYLQNLGQGPELLIRYENEEAVDDSQLPKDRFSAERLKGVDSTLKIQPAELGDSAVYLCASSSNRQGVNTEAFFGQGTRLTVV.

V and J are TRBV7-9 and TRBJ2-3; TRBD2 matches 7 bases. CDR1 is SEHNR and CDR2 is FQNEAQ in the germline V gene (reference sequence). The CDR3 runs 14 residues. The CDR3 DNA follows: TGTGCAAAGGAGGGACTACCGAACACAGATACGCAGTATTTT. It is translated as CAKEGLPNTDTQYF.

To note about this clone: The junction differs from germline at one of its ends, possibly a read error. The DNA of the CDR3 is TGTGCCAGCGGCTTAACGAGGACAGGGAACACTGAAGCTTTCTTT. Encoded protein: CASGLTRTGNTEAFF. The chain combines TRBV7-3 with TRBJ1-1; 7 bases align to TRBD1. The germline V gene has CDR1 SGHTA and CDR2 FQGTGA. The CDR3 extends over 15 amino acids.

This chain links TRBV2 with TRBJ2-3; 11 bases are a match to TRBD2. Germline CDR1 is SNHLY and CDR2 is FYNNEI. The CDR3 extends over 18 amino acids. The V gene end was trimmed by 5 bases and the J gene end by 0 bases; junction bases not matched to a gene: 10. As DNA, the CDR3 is TGTGCCAGCAGTACCGCGGGACTAGCGGATTATAGCACAGATACGCAGTATTTT. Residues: CASSTAGLADYSTDTQYF.

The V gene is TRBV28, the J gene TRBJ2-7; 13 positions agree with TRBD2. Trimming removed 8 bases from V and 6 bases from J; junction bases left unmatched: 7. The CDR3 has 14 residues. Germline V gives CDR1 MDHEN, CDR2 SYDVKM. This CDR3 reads CASLLAGGPPEQYF. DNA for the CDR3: TGTGCCAGCTTACTAGCGGGAGGGCCCCCCGAGCAGTACTTC.

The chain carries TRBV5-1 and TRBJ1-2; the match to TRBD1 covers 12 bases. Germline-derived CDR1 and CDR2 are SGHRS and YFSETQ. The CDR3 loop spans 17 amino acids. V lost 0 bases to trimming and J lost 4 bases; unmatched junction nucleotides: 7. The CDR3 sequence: CASSLEGTGGAGYGYTF. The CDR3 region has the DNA TGCGCCAGCAGCTTGGAAGGGACAGGGGGCGCTGGCTATGGCTACACCTTC.

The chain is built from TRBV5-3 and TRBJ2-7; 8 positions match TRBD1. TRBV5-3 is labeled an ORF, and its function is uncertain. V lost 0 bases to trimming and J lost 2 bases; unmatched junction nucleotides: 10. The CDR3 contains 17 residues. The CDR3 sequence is CARSLGPSGTGPYEQYF. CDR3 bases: TGTGCCAGAAGCTTGGGTCCCTCCGGGACAGGACCCTACGAGCAGTACTTC.

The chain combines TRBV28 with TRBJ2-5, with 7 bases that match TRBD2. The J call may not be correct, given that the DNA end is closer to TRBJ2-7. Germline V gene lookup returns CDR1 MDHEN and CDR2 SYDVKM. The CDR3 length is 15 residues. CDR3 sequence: CASSLRGGYTYEQYF. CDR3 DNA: TGTGCCAGCAGTTTACGCGGGGGTTACACCTACGAGCAGTACTTC.

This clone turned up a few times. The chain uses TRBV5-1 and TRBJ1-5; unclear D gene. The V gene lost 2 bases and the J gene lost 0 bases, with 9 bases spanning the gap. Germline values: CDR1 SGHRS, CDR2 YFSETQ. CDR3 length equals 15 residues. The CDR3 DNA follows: TGCGCCAGCAGCTTAAGAGGAGATAGCAATCAGCCCCAGCATTTT. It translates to CASSLRGDSNQPQHF.

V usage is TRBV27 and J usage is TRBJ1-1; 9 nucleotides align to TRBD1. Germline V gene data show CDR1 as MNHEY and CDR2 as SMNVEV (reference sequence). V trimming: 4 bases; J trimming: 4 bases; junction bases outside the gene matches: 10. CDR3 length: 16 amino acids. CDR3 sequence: CASSSFRDRAGTEAFF. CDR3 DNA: TGTGCCAGCAGTTCCTTCAGGGACAGGGCGGGCACTGAAGCTTTCTTT.

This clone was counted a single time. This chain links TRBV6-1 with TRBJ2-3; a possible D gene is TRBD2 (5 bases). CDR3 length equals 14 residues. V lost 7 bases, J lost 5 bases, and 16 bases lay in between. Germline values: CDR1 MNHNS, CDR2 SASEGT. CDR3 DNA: TGTGCCAGCACCTGGGCCGGGGTCGGAGATACGCAGTATTTT. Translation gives CASTWAGVGDTQYF.

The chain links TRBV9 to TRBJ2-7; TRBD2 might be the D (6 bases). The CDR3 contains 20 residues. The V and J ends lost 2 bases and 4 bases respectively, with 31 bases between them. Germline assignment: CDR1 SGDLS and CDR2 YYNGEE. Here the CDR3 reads CASSVTVGHLEPHRGYEQYF. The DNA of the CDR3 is TGTGCCAGCAGCGTCACGGTAGGACACCTGGAACCCCACCGGGGGTACGAGCAGTACTTC.

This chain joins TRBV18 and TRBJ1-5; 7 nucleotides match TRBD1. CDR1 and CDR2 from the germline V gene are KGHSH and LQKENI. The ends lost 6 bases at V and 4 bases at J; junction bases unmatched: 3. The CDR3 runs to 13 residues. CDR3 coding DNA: TGTGCCAGCTCTCCGACAGGGAATCAGCCCCAGCATTTT. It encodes CASSPTGNQPQHF.

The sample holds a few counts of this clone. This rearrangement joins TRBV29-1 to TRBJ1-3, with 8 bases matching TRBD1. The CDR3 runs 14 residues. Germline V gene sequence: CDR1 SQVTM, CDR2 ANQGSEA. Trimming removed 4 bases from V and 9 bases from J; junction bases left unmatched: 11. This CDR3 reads CSVGQGNLGGTIYF. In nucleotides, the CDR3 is TGCAGCGTTGGACAGGGGAACTTAGGAGGCACCATATATTTT.

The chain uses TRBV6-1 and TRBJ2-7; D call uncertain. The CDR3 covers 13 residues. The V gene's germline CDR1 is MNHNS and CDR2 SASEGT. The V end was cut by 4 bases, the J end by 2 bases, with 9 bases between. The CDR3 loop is CASSGQATYEQYF. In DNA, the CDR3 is TGTGCCAGCAGTGGTCAGGCGACCTACGAGCAGTACTTC.

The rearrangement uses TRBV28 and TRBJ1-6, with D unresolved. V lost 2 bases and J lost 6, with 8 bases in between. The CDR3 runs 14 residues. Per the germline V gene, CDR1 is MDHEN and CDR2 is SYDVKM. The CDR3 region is CASSLAVGNSPLHF. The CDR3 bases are TGTGCCAGCAGTTTAGCAGTTGGTAATTCACCCCTCCACTTT. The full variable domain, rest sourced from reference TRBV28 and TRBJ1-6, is DVKVTQSSRYLVKRTGEKVFLECVQDMDHENMFWYRQDPGLGLRLIYFSYDVKMKEKGDIPEGYSVSREKKERFSLILESASTNQTSMYLCASSLAVGNSPLHFGNGTRLTVT.

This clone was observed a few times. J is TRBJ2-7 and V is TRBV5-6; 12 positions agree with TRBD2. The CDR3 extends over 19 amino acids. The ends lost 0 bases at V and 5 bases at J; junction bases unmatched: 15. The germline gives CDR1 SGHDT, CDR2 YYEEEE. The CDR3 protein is CASSLAGQALAGGPHEQYF. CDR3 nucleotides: TGTGCCAGCAGCTTGGCGGGACAGGCCCTAGCGGGAGGGCCCCACGAGCAGTACTTC.

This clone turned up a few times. In DNA form, the CDR3 reads TGCGCCAGCAGCTTGGTCGGGGGGGAGCAGTACTTC. Residues: CASSLVGGEQYF. The rearrangement links TRBV5-1 to TRBJ2-7, with 7 bases fitting TRBD2. This CDR3 spans 12 amino acids. The germline V gene has CDR1 SGHRS and CDR2 YFSETQ. V was clipped by 0 bases and J by 7 bases; unmatched bases: 1.

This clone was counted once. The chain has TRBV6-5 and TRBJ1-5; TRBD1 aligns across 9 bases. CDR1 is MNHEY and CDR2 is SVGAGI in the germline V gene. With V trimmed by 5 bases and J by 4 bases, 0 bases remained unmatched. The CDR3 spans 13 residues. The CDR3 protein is CASSGTGNQPQHF. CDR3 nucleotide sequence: TGTGCCAGCAGTGGGACAGGGAATCAGCCCCAGCATTTT.

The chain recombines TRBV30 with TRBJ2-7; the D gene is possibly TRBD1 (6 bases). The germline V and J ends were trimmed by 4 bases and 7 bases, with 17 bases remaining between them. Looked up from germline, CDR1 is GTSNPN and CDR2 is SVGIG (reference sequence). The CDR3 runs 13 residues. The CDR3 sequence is CAWKRQDLGEQYF. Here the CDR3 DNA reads TGTGCCTGGAAGAGACAGGATTTGGGGGAGCAGTACTTC.

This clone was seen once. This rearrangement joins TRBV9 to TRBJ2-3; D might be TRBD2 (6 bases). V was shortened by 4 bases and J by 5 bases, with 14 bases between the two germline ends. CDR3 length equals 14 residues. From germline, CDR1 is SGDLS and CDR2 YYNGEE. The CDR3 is CASSTQGGIDTQYF. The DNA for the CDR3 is TGTGCCAGCAGCACCCAGGGAGGAATAGATACGCAGTATTTT.

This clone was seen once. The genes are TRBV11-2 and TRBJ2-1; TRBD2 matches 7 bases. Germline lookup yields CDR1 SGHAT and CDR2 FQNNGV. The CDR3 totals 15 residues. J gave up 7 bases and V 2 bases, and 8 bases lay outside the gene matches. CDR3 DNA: TGTGCCAGCAGCTTATTACGCGGGAGTGGGAATGAGCAGTTCTTC. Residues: CASSLLRGSGNEQFF.

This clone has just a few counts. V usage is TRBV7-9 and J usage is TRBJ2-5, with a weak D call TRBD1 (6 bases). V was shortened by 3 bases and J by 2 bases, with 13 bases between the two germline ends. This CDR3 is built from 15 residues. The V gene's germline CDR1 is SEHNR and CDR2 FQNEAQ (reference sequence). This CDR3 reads CASSFPTTGQETQYF. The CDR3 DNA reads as TGTGCCAGCAGCTTCCCAACGACAGGACAAGAGACCCAGTACTTC. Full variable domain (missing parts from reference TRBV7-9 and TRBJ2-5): DTGVSQNPRHKITKRGQNVTFRCDPISEHNRLYWYRQTLGQGPEFLTYFQNEAQLEKSRLLSDRFSAERPKGSFSTLEIQRTEQGDSAMYLCASSFPTTGQETQYFGPGTRLLVL.